The 29 T cell receptor beta chains in this list originate from one sample, sequenced in a study of blood T cell repertoires in COVID-19. TCRdb's table, derived via immunoSEQ multiplex PCR, lists solely in-frame clones and lacks some. The sample includes about 150,000 clones, around four fifths seen only once; the top ten take around 6%. The sample was PBMCs or T cells enriched from blood (not recorded which). The receptor set was obtained from a woman in her fifties or sixties who had recovered from COVID-19.

The DNA for the CDR3 is TGTGCCAGCAGTCCCCGACTTAGTGGCTACACCTTC. Protein product: CASSPRLSGYTF. V is TRBV12-3 or TRBV12-4 and J is TRBJ1-2; D unresolved. V gave up 5 bases and J gave up 7 bases, with 11 bases separating them. The CDR3 length is 12 residues.

The chain combines TRBV6-1 with TRBJ1-6; tentatively, D is TRBD1 (6 bases). Germline loops: CDR1 MNHNS, CDR2 SASEGT. V lost 2 bases and J 14 bases, leaving 16 bases between the germline ends. CDR3 length: 14 residues. CDR3 loop: CASSESGRGLALHF. DNA for the CDR3: TGTGCCAGCAGTGAATCGGGCAGGGGCTTGGCCCTCCACTTT.

This chain joins TRBV4-1 and TRBJ1-1; 9 nucleotides line up with TRBD1. The CDR3 has 16 amino acids. V was clipped by 1 base and J by 0 bases; unmatched bases: 3. The germline V gene has CDR1 MGHRA and CDR2 YSYEKL. The CDR3 bases are TGCGCCAGCAGCCAAGGACAGGGGGTCATGAACACTGAAGCTTTCTTT. As protein: CASSQGQGVMNTEAFF.

The V and J genes are TRBV5-4 and TRBJ2-2, with D possibly matching TRBD1 (5 bases). Per the germline V gene, CDR1 is SGHNT and CDR2 is YYREEE (reference sequence). CDR3 length: 15 residues. V lost 4 bases and J 7 bases, leaving 17 bases between the germline ends. DNA for the CDR3: TGTGCCAGCAGCCACGAAGGGGCGCAGGGCGGGGAGCTGTTTTTT. This translates into CASSHEGAQGGELFF.

This clone has more than one count but fewer than ten. The chain links TRBV28 to TRBJ2-1; 13 nucleotides match TRBD2. The CDR3 length is 16 residues. Per germline, CDR1 MDHEN and CDR2 SYDVKM. With 5 bases clipped from V and 8 bases from J, the junction kept 9 bases outside the gene matches. The CDR3 DNA reads TGTGCCAGCAGTCAACCCGGACTAGCGGGGGTGCATGAGCAGTTCTTC. It codes for CASSQPGLAGVHEQFF. Filled out from reference TRBV28 and TRBJ2-1, the complete variable domain reads DVKVTQSSRYLVKRTGEKVFLECVQDMDHENMFWYRQDPGLGLRLIYFSYDVKMKEKGDIPEGYSVSREKKERFSLILESASTNQTSMYLCASSQPGLAGVHEQFFGPGTRLTVL.

The chain recombines TRBV28 with TRBJ2-7, with 7 bases aligning to TRBD2. Germline CDR1 and CDR2: MDHEN and SYDVKM. The ends lost 3 bases at V and 4 bases at J; junction bases unmatched: 0. This CDR3 has 12 residues. The CDR3 reads CASSLGGYEQYF. Here the CDR3 DNA reads TGTGCCAGCAGTTTGGGGGGGTACGAGCAGTACTTC. The variable domain in full, with the rest retrieved from reference TRBV28 and TRBJ2-7, is DVKVTQSSRYLVKRTGEKVFLECVQDMDHENMFWYRQDPGLGLRLIYFSYDVKMKEKGDIPEGYSVSREKKERFSLILESASTNQTSMYLCASSLGGYEQYFGPGTRLTVT.

The rearrangement links TRBV18 to TRBJ2-1; 9 nucleotides align to TRBD1. The CDR3 length is 13 residues. With 3 bases clipped from V and 7 bases from J, the junction kept 1 base outside the gene matches. Germline assignment: CDR1 KGHSH and CDR2 LQKENI. This chain's CDR3 is CASSPTGGNEQFF. The CDR3 DNA sequence: TGTGCCAGCTCACCGACAGGGGGGAATGAGCAGTTCTTC.

The sample holds one count of this clone. The V and J genes are TRBV5-1 and TRBJ1-1; D not resolved. Germline-derived CDR1 and CDR2 are SGHRS and YFSETQ. The CDR3 is made up of 14 amino acids. The V end was cut by 9 bases, the J end by 1 base, with 16 bases between. This CDR3 is CATSFSPGNTEAFF. The CDR3 nucleotides read TGCGCCACCTCCTTTTCGCCCGGGAACACTGAAGCTTTCTTT.

The chain carries TRBV5-1 and TRBJ2-5, with D perhaps TRBD2 (6 bases). V dropped 4 bases and J dropped 2 bases, with 15 bases sitting between them. The CDR3 runs 15 residues. Germline loops: CDR1 SGHRS, CDR2 YFSETQ. This CDR3 reads CASSPRVEGQETQYF. The CDR3 DNA reads as TGCGCCAGCAGCCCCCGGGTGGAGGGACAAGAGACCCAGTACTTC.

The J gene is TRBJ2-5, the V gene TRBV7-2; possible D gene TRBD2, 6 bases. CDR1 and CDR2 (germline): SGHTA, FQGNSA. The CDR3 loop spans 16 amino acids. The germline V and J ends were trimmed by 1 base and 4 bases, with 16 bases remaining between them. This CDR3 reads CASSLGPQAGGETQYF. In DNA form, the CDR3 reads TGTGCCAGCAGCTTAGGTCCACAGGCCGGGGGAGAGACCCAGTACTTC.

The rearrangement uses TRBV4-1 and TRBJ1-1; no firm D call. Germline CDR1 and CDR2: MGHRA and YSYEKL. The length of the CDR3 is 14 residues. Trimming took 0 bases from V and 2 from J, leaving 7 bases between them. The CDR3 DNA reads TGCGCCAGCAGCCAAGATGGCAGTAACACTGAAGCTTTCTTT. The encoded protein is CASSQDGSNTEAFF.

The chain uses TRBV19 and TRBJ1-2, with D perhaps TRBD1 (6 bases). CDR1 LNHDA and CDR2 SQIVND come from the germline V gene (reference sequence). Trimming took off 3 bases at V and 6 bases at J, with 14 bases between the two ends. This CDR3 contains 14 residues. The CDR3, as DNA: TGTGCCAGTAGTATTCGACCAGGGGAGAATGGCTACACCTTC. Amino acids: CASSIRPGENGYTF.

This sequence joins TRBV7-7 and TRBJ2-2; no reliable D call. CDR1 and CDR2 (germline): SSHAT, FNYEAQ (reference sequence). V lost 3 bases to trimming and J lost 0 bases, with 11 bases between them. This CDR3 is built from 16 residues. CDR3 protein: CASSLNSGANTGELFF. The CDR3 nucleotides read TGTGCCAGCAGCTTGAATAGTGGAGCGAACACCGGGGAGCTGTTTTTT.

The V and J genes are TRBV7-9 and TRBJ2-1; 7 bases are a match to TRBD1. V gave up 2 bases and J gave up 4 bases; unmatched junction bases: 8. The CDR3 totals 16 residues. Germline V gives CDR1 SEHNR, CDR2 FQNEAQ (reference sequence). CDR3 amino acids: CASSLSQGQPYNEQFF. DNA for the CDR3: TGTGCCAGCAGCTTAAGTCAGGGACAGCCTTACAATGAGCAGTTCTTC.

V usage is TRBV5-1 and J usage is TRBJ2-3, with TRBD2 matching 7 bases. The J segment lost 7 bases and the V segment lost 0 bases, leaving 5 bases of the junction unmatched. This CDR3 has 14 amino acids. The germline CDR1 and CDR2 sequences are SGHRS and YFSETQ. This chain's CDR3 is CASSLGAGRNTQYF. Written as DNA, the CDR3 is TGCGCCAGCAGCTTGGGAGCGGGGAGGAATACGCAGTATTTT.

The rearrangement joins TRBV7-6 to TRBJ2-7; 8 bases match TRBD1. CDR3 length: 15 amino acids. Germline V gives CDR1 SGHVS, CDR2 FNYEAQ. Trimming took 0 bases from V and 4 from J; bases not matched to a gene: 5. The CDR3 nucleotides read TGTGCCAGCAGCTTAGCGGCAGGGGGCTTATACGAGCAGTACTTC. It encodes CASSLAAGGLYEQYF.

V is TRBV4-2 and J is TRBJ1-4; TRBD1 matches 8 bases. This CDR3 comprises 16 residues. V was clipped by 1 base and J by 6 bases; unmatched bases: 7. Looked up from germline, CDR1 is LGHNA and CDR2 is YNFKEQ. The CDR3 bases are TGTGCCAGCAGCCAAGGGCAGGGGGCCGGGGATGAAAAACTGTTTTTT. Translation gives CASSQGQGAGDEKLFF.

The chain joins TRBV5-1 to TRBJ2-7; no reliable D call. From germline, CDR1 is SGHRS and CDR2 YFSETQ. The V end was cut by 3 bases, the J end by 3 bases, with 7 bases between. The CDR3 length is 12 residues. The chain's CDR3 is CASSSPGYEQYF. The CDR3 DNA follows: TGCGCCAGCAGCTCCCCCGGCTACGAGCAGTACTTC.

The rearrangement links TRBV25-1 to TRBJ1-6, with D unresolved. V was cut by 7 bases and J by 10 bases, with 14 bases left in between. The CDR3 is made up of 13 amino acids. Germline V gives CDR1 MGHDK, CDR2 SYGVNS. The CDR3 DNA follows: TGTGCCAGCACCCCAGTCCGGGGATCACCCCTCCACTTT. Protein product: CASTPVRGSPLHF.

The rearrangement links TRBV11-2 to TRBJ1-6; D is uncertain. This CDR3 spans 12 amino acids. Trimming cost V 0 bases and J 17 bases, with 11 bases left between them. CDR1 is SGHAT and CDR2 is FQNNGV in the germline V gene. Here the CDR3 DNA reads TGTGCCAGCAGCTTAGACGGACTTAAGTTCCACTTT. It yields the protein CASSLDGLKFHF.

The V gene is TRBV7-9, the J gene TRBJ1-2; possibly TRBD1 for D (6 bases). The CDR3 spans 12 residues. Germline V gene lookup returns CDR1 SEHNR and CDR2 FQNEAQ (reference sequence). Trimming cost V 1 base and J 8 bases, with 8 bases left between them. The CDR3 DNA reads as TGTGCCAGCAGCTTAGATGGGGGCGGCTACACCTTC. Encoded protein: CASSLDGGGYTF. Combining the CDR3 with reference TRBV7-9 and TRBJ1-2 gives the whole variable domain DTGVSQNPRHKITKRGQNVTFRCDPISEHNRLYWYRQTLGQGPEFLTYFQNEAQLEKSRLLSDRFSAERPKGSFSTLEIQRTEQGDSAMYLCASSLDGGGYTFGSGTRLTVV.

This clone showed up just once. The chain joins TRBV18 to TRBJ1-2; TRBD1 might be the D (6 bases). The germline V gene encodes CDR1 KGHSH and CDR2 LQKENI. The CDR3 covers 13 residues. V lost 3 bases, J lost 8 bases, and 13 bases lay in between. DNA of the CDR3: TGTGCCAGCTCACCCTCGGACAGTCGGGGCTACACCTTC. This codes for CASSPSDSRGYTF.

The chain employs TRBV29-1 and TRBJ2-5, with D perhaps TRBD1 (8 bases). The CDR3 spans 14 residues. Germline V CDR1 and CDR2: SQVTM, ANQGSEA. Trimming left V 4 bases short and J 7 bases short, with 19 bases between. CDR3 sequence: CSVANNRGGGTQYF. The CDR3 DNA is TGCAGCGTTGCCAATAACAGGGGGGGAGGGACCCAGTACTTC.

As to this clone: This sample also contains other DNA sequences that code for the same CDR3. The chain carries TRBV20-1 and TRBJ2-7; the D gene is possibly TRBD1 (5 bases). CDR1 DFQATT and CDR2 SNEGSKA come from the germline V gene (reference sequence). Trimming stripped 5 bases from V and 3 bases from J, with 8 bases between. The CDR3 has 11 amino acids. The CDR3 protein is CSAQGDYEQYF. The CDR3 bases are TGCAGTGCTCAAGGGGACTACGAGCAGTACTTC.

The V gene is TRBV27, the J gene TRBJ1-2; TRBD1 agrees at 7 bases. V dropped 5 bases and J dropped 1; count of bases not matched to a gene: 10. Germline CDR1 reads MNHEY; CDR2 reads SMNVEV (reference sequence). This CDR3 region has 16 residues. The CDR3 here is CASSPSTGHFNYGYTF. CDR3 nucleotides: TGTGCCAGCAGTCCCTCGACAGGGCATTTTAACTATGGCTACACCTTC.

Written as DNA, the CDR3 is TGTGCCAGCAGCTTGGTCGGAGGGGATAATGAAAAACTGTTTTTT. As protein: CASSLVGGDNEKLFF. V is TRBV5-4 and J is TRBJ1-4, with D perhaps TRBD1 (5 bases). CDR3 length: 15 amino acids. Trimming left V 0 bases short and J 4 bases short, with 10 bases between. Germline V lookup: CDR1 SGHNT, CDR2 YYREEE (reference sequence). The full variable domain, with the rest looked up from reference TRBV5-4 and TRBJ1-4, is ETGVTQSPTHLIKTRGQQVTLRCSSQSGHNTVSWYQQALGQGPQFIFQYYREEENGRGNFPPRFSGLQFPNYSSELNVNALELDDSALYLCASSLVGGDNEKLFFGSGTQLSVL.

This clone was seen a single time. Compared with germline, one end of the junction differs, possibly owing to a read error. This chain joins TRBV6-6 and TRBJ1-2; 9 positions agree with TRBD1. Germline CDR1 reads MNHNY; CDR2 reads SVGAGI (reference sequence). There are 11 residues in the CDR3. CDR3 DNA: TGTGCCAGCAGTCGGACAGGGGATAATCACTTC. It yields the protein CASSRTGDNHF.

CDR3 DNA sequence: TGTGCCAGCGAGGGCAGGGGCAGGGAATATAGCAATCAGCCCCAGCATTTT. It encodes CASEGRGREYSNQPQHF. The chain recombines TRBV2 with TRBJ1-5, with D perhaps matching TRBD1 (6 bases). Germline CDR1 is SNHLY and CDR2 is FYNNEI. With 8 bases removed from V and 0 bases from J, the gap between germline ends came to 20 bases. The CDR3 is made up of 17 amino acids.

The V and J genes are TRBV6-4 and TRBJ1-1, with D perhaps matching TRBD1 (6 bases). Trimming removed 4 bases from V and 4 bases from J, with 10 bases in between. Germline lookup yields CDR1 MRHNA and CDR2 SNTAGT. This CDR3 has 13 residues. The chain's CDR3 is CASSGQAGTEAFF. The CDR3 DNA follows: TGTGCCAGCAGTGGACAGGCGGGCACTGAAGCTTTCTTT.